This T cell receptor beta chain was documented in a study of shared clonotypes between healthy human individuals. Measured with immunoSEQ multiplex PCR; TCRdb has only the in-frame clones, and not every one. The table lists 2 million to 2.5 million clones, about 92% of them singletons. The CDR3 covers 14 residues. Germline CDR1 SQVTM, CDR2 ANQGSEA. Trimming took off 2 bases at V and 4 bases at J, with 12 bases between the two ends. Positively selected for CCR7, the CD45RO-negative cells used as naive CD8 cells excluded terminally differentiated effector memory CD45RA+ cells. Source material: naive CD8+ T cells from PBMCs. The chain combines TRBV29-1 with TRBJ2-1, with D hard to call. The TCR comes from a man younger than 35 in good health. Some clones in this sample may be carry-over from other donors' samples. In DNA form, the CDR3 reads TGCAGCGTTGAAAAGGAACGGATATACAATGAGCAGTTCTTC. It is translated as CSVEKERIYNEQFF.